Presented here are 5 T cell receptor beta chains from one specimen sequenced in a study of shared clonotypes between healthy human individuals. Measured with immunoSEQ multiplex PCR; TCRdb has only the in-frame clones, and not every one. The table lists approximately 2,000,000 clones, less than 95% of them singletons. Sequenced input: naive CD4+ T cells from PBMCs. As to subset: CD45RA+ positively selected. The origin of the receptors is a man aged 18 to 30 in good health. Some clones in this sample may be carry-over from other donors' samples.

V and J are TRBV27 and TRBJ1-1; D is uncertain. Trimming left V 6 bases short and J 1 base short, with 18 bases between. This CDR3 region has 16 residues. The germline V gene has CDR1 MNHEY and CDR2 SMNVEV (reference sequence). The CDR3 sequence is CASSPAWVGENTEAFF. The CDR3 DNA follows: TGTGCCAGCAGCCCCGCATGGGTAGGAGAGAACACTGAAGCTTTCTTT.

This chain links TRBV6-5 with TRBJ2-1, with D possibly matching TRBD2 (5 bases). This CDR3 is built from 15 residues. The germline gives CDR1 MNHEY, CDR2 SVGAGI. The V end was cut by 5 bases, the J end by 1 base, with 12 bases between. CDR3: CASSPRTSSYNEQFF. CDR3 nucleotides: TGTGCCAGCAGTCCCCGGACTTCTTCCTACAATGAGCAGTTCTTC.

This clone was detected once. The CDR3 reads CASSSSRVGSYEQYF. CDR3 nucleotides: TGTGCCAGCAGCTCATCGAGGGTTGGCTCCTACGAGCAGTACTTC. The chain recombines TRBV5-4 with TRBJ2-7, with D tentatively TRBD2 (5 bases). Germline V CDR1 and CDR2: SGHNT, YYREEE (reference sequence). CDR3 length: 15 residues. The V and J ends lost 3 bases and 0 bases respectively, with 13 bases between them. The complete variable domain, with remaining parts taken from reference TRBV5-4 and TRBJ2-7, reads ETGVTQSPTHLIKTRGQQVTLRCSSQSGHNTVSWYQQALGQGPQFIFQYYREEENGRGNFPPRFSGLQFPNYSSELNVNALELDDSALYLCASSSSRVGSYEQYFGPGTRLTVT.

This sequence joins TRBV6-1 and TRBJ1-4; perhaps TRBD1 as D (6 bases). Germline lookup yields CDR1 MNHNS and CDR2 SASEGT. This CDR3 has 13 amino acids. The germline V and J ends were trimmed by 8 bases and 7 bases, with 14 bases remaining between them. The CDR3 sequence is CASSTRTAEKLFF. Here the CDR3 DNA reads TGTGCCAGCTCAACAAGGACAGCTGAAAAACTGTTTTTT.

This clone was recorded once. The chain joins TRBV7-9 to TRBJ2-3; 8 nucleotides agree with TRBD2. Germline loops: CDR1 SEHNR, CDR2 FQNEAQ (reference sequence). There are 15 residues in the CDR3. The J segment lost 2 bases and the V segment lost 4 bases, leaving 5 bases of the junction unmatched. CDR3 nucleotide sequence: TGTGCCAGCAGCTCAGGACTAGCCCTCACAGATACGCAGTATTTT. Its protein product is CASSSGLALTDTQYF. The full variable domain, in which reference TRBV7-9 and TRBJ2-3 provide the parts outside the CDR3, is DTGVSQNPRHKITKRGQNVTFRCDPISEHNRLYWYRQTLGQGPEFLTYFQNEAQLEKSRLLSDRFSAERPKGSFSTLEIQRTEQGDSAMYLCASSSGLALTDTQYFGPGTRLTVL.